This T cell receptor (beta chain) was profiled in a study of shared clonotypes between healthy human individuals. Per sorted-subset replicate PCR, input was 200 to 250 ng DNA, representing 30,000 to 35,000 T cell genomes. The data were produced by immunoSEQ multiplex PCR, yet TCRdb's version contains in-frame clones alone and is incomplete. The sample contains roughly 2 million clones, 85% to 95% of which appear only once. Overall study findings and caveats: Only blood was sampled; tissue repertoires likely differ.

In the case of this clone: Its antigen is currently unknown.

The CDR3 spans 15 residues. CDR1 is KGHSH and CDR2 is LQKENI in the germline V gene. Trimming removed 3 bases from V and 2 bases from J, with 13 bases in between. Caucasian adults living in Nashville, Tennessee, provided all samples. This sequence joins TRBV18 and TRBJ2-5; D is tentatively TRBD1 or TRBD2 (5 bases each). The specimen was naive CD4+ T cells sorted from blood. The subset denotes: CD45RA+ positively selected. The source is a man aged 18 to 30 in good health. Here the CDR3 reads CASSPPGRPQETQYF. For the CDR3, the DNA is TGTGCCAGCTCACCGCCGGGGCGGCCGCAAGAGACCCAGTACTTC.